This TCR beta chain was identified in a study of identical twins. Whole-study findings and limits: Cord blood's abundant beta clonotypes had fewer insertions, unlike memory repertoires.

About this clonotype: The target antigen is unknown.

One entry per CDR3 protein, called by TCRdb with MiXCR from the 5' RACE reads. The table lists around 250,000 distinct CDR3 sequences, about 8.9% of them singletons. The CDR3 is made up of 10 amino acids. Trimming removed 6 bases from V and 6 bases from J, with 9 bases in between. Germline V gives CDR1 DFQATT, CDR2 SNEGSKA (reference sequence). Another study also made use of these data, one on yellow fever vaccine responses in identical twins. That publication notes: Reports say the vaccine T cell response in twins looked partly convergent and partly personalized.

The chain uses TRBV20-1 and TRBJ2-7; D is undetermined. Material: CD8+ T cells sorted from blood. The sequence was collected from a woman between 18 and 29 years old in good health. CDR3 in DNA: TGCAGTGCGTACGCCCCCGAGCAGTACTTC. Its translation: CSAYAPEQYF.